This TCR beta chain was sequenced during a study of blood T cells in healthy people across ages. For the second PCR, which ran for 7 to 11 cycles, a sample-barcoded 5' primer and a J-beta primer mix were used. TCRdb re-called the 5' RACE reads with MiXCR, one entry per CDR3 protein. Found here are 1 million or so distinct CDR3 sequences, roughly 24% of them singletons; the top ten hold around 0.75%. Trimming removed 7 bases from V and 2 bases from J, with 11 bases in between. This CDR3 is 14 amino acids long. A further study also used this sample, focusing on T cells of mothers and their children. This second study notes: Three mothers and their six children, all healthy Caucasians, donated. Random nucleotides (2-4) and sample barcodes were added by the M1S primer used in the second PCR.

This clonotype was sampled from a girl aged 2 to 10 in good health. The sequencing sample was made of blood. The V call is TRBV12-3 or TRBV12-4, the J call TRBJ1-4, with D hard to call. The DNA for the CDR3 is TGTGCCAGCAACGAGGGTCCCACTAATGAAAAACTGTTTTTT. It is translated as CASNEGPTNEKLFF.